The 21 T cell receptor beta chains given below trace back to one sample, sequenced in a study of glioma-infiltrating T cells after dendritic cell vaccination. Indicated time point: after dendritic cell vaccination, including at tumor progression/relapse. The protocol was immunoSEQ multiplex PCR, while the TCRdb copy is restricted to in-frame clones and leaves out a portion. This table holds roughly 60,000 clones, about 86% found once. The sequencing here drew on blood, taken after dendritic cell vaccination. Receptor source: a human donor with glioblastoma.

The V gene is TRBV29-1, the J gene TRBJ2-1, with D tentatively TRBD2 (5 bases). Per germline, CDR1 SQVTM and CDR2 ANQGSEA. This CDR3 contains 15 residues. V was clipped by 5 bases and J by 6 bases, with 20 bases between them. CDR3 loop: CSVKGRGPARNEQFF. In DNA, the CDR3 is TGCAGCGTTAAAGGGCGAGGGCCGGCGCGCAATGAGCAGTTCTTC.

This chain connects TRBV5-6 to TRBJ2-5; 7 nucleotides match TRBD2. CDR3 length equals 17 residues. Germline CDR1 SGHDT, CDR2 YYEEEE. V was clipped by 3 bases and J by 4 bases; unmatched bases: 15. Written as DNA, the CDR3 is TGTGCCAGCAGCTCTTCAGTGGGGTTTGGGAGGGTAGAGACCCAGTACTTC. Translated, it gives CASSSSVGFGRVETQYF.

This chain connects TRBV28 to TRBJ1-1; possible D gene TRBD1, 5 bases. The V end lost 0 bases, the J end lost 7 bases, and 6 bases lay between the germline ends. The CDR3 has 12 amino acids. Germline CDR1 reads MDHEN; CDR2 reads SYDVKM. The CDR3 DNA sequence: TGTGCCAGCAGTTTATGGGGGGGTGAAGCTTTCTTT. Translation: CASSLWGGEAFF. Full variable domain (rest looked up from reference TRBV28 and TRBJ1-1): DVKVTQSSRYLVKRTGEKVFLECVQDMDHENMFWYRQDPGLGLRLIYFSYDVKMKEKGDIPEGYSVSREKKERFSLILESASTNQTSMYLCASSLWGGEAFFGQGTRLTVV.

This clone has a handful of counts. The chain combines TRBV4-1 with TRBJ1-2; D call uncertain. V gave up 4 bases and J gave up 6 bases, with 12 bases separating them. The CDR3 covers 13 residues. Looked up from germline, CDR1 is MGHRA and CDR2 is YSYEKL. CDR3: CASSPRGLDGYTF. For the CDR3, the DNA is TGCGCCAGCAGCCCACGAGGACTTGATGGCTACACCTTC.

The chain carries TRBV30 and TRBJ1-3, with D uncertain. V was trimmed by 1 base and J by 5 bases, leaving 9 bases between them. Germline V lookup: CDR1 GTSNPN, CDR2 SVGIG (reference sequence). The CDR3 loop spans 13 amino acids. This CDR3 is CAWSADTRNTIYF. The CDR3 nucleotides read TGTGCCTGGAGTGCCGACACCCGAAACACCATATATTTT.

The rearrangement links TRBV18 to TRBJ1-2; 7 bases are shared with TRBD1. CDR1 is KGHSH, CDR2 LQKENI, per germline. The CDR3 has 13 residues. V gave up 3 bases and J gave up 4 bases; unmatched junction bases: 2. The CDR3 coding sequence is TGTGCCAGCTCACCGACAGGGACCTATGGCTACACCTTC. Amino acid sequence: CASSPTGTYGYTF. The entire variable domain, with the rest obtained from reference TRBV18 and TRBJ1-2, is as follows: NAGVMQNPRHLVRRRGQEARLRCSPMKGHSHVYWYRQLPEEGLKFMVYLQKENIIDESGMPKERFSAEFPKEGPSILRIQQVVRGDSAAYFCASSPTGTYGYTFGSGTRLTVV.

The J gene is TRBJ1-5, the V gene TRBV28; TRBD1 might be the D (5 bases). Trimming shortened V by 2 bases and J by 0 bases, and 23 bases separated the two germline ends. Looked up from germline, CDR1 is MDHEN and CDR2 is SYDVKM. This CDR3 has 20 amino acids. The CDR3: CASSLPPTDPDAHSNQPQHF. For the CDR3, the DNA is TGTGCCAGCAGTTTACCCCCGACAGACCCAGACGCCCATAGCAATCAGCCCCAGCATTTT. Full variable domain (rest looked up from reference TRBV28 and TRBJ1-5): DVKVTQSSRYLVKRTGEKVFLECVQDMDHENMFWYRQDPGLGLRLIYFSYDVKMKEKGDIPEGYSVSREKKERFSLILESASTNQTSMYLCASSLPPTDPDAHSNQPQHFGDGTRLSIL.

This chain joins TRBV4-3 and TRBJ1-1; D remains unclear. This CDR3 contains 13 residues. V was shortened by 1 base and J by 4 bases, with 7 bases between the two germline ends. Germline-derived CDR1 and CDR2 are LGHNA and YSLEER. The CDR3 sequence is CASSQAAGTEAFF. CDR3 coding DNA: TGCGCCAGCAGCCAAGCCGCCGGCACTGAAGCTTTCTTT.

The chain links TRBV7-9 to TRBJ1-4, with D perhaps TRBD1 (6 bases). CDR1 SEHNR and CDR2 FQNEAQ come from the germline V gene (reference sequence). This CDR3 region has 15 residues. V lost 5 bases to trimming and J lost 7 bases, with 17 bases between them. The CDR3 bases are TGTGCCAGCAGCCCCCAGGGCAGGGGTCTTGAAAAACTGTTTTTT. Translating it yields CASSPQGRGLEKLFF.

This sequence joins TRBV2 and TRBJ1-3; the D is unclear. The V and J ends lost 4 bases and 0 bases respectively, with 10 bases between them. The CDR3 runs to 15 residues. The germline CDR1 and CDR2 sequences are SNHLY and FYNNEI. The chain's CDR3 is CASSVSPLSGNTIYF. The CDR3 bases are TGTGCCAGCAGTGTTAGCCCACTCTCTGGAAACACCATATATTTT.

V is TRBV14 and J is TRBJ2-2; the match to TRBD1 covers 9 bases. Germline V lookup: CDR1 SGHDN, CDR2 FVKESK. The CDR3 spans 17 residues. The V segment lost 0 bases and the J segment 4 bases; nucleotides outside the gene matches: 6. CDR3 sequence reads: CASSQDLQGASTGELFF. Written as DNA, the CDR3 is TGTGCCAGCAGCCAAGATCTACAGGGGGCTTCCACCGGGGAGCTGTTTTTT.

The rearrangement joins TRBV6-5 to TRBJ1-1, with 7 bases aligning to TRBD1. CDR3 size: 16 residues. Unmatched junction bases numbered 13, after V lost 2 bases and J lost 7 bases. Germline CDR1 and CDR2: MNHEY and SVGAGI. The CDR3 nucleotides read TGTGCCAGCAGTTACGAAAGTGGGACAGCCTTGGGTGAAGCTTTCTTT. Amino acids: CASSYESGTALGEAFF.

CDR3: CASSERDRHGELFF. CDR3 nucleotides: TGTGCCAGCAGTGAAAGGGACAGACACGGGGAGCTGTTTTTT. The gene calls are TRBV2 and TRBJ2-2; 7 bases fit TRBD1. CDR3 length equals 14 residues. Trimming at V came to 2 bases and at J to 7 bases, leaving 4 bases not matched to a gene. CDR1 and CDR2 from the germline V gene are SNHLY and FYNNEI.

The rearrangement uses TRBV13 and TRBJ1-4; 9 bases align to TRBD1. The V and J ends lost 3 bases and 7 bases, in that order; junction bases with no gene match: 6. Germline V gives CDR1 PRHDT, CDR2 FYEKMQ (reference sequence). The CDR3 extends over 15 amino acids. The chain's CDR3 is CASSLGTGPGEKLFF. The DNA of the CDR3 is TGTGCCAGCAGCTTGGGGACAGGGCCTGGTGAAAAACTGTTTTTT.

This clone occurred a few times. This chain joins TRBV4-3 and TRBJ1-1; tentatively, D is TRBD1 (6 bases). V shed 0 bases and J shed 10 bases, with 18 bases lying between them. The CDR3 consists of 15 residues. CDR1 LGHNA and CDR2 YSLEER come from the germline V gene. The CDR3 is CASSQDLRGKVSAFF. The CDR3 bases are TGCGCCAGCAGCCAAGACCTAAGGGGGAAAGTGTCAGCTTTCTTT.

The gene calls are TRBV4-1 and TRBJ1-6; TRBD1 is a possible D gene (5 bases). This CDR3 has 16 amino acids. The germline V gene encodes CDR1 MGHRA and CDR2 YSYEKL. Trimming removed 0 bases at V and 8 bases at J, with 14 bases between. DNA of the CDR3: TGCGCCAGCAGCCAAGATCAGGTGGGGCTCTATTCACCCCTCCACTTT. Protein sequence: CASSQDQVGLYSPLHF.

The chain has TRBV19 and TRBJ2-5; 10 bases are shared with TRBD1. V trimming: 0 bases; J trimming: 5 bases; junction bases outside the gene matches: 3. The CDR3 consists of 15 residues. Germline CDR1 is LNHDA and CDR2 is SQIVND (reference sequence). CDR3 residues: CASSIDPDRGETQYF. The CDR3, as DNA: TGTGCCAGTAGTATAGATCCGGACAGGGGGGAGACCCAGTACTTC.

The chain employs TRBV19 and TRBJ1-2, with TRBD1 matching 7 bases. Trimming at V came to 6 bases and at J to 4 bases, leaving 5 bases not matched to a gene. The CDR3 totals 13 residues. The germline V gene encodes CDR1 LNHDA and CDR2 SQIVND (reference sequence). CDR3 nucleotides: TGTGCCAGTAGGGATTCAGGGGGCTATGGCTACACCTTC. Protein sequence: CASRDSGGYGYTF.

This chain joins TRBV11-3 and TRBJ2-2; the D is unclear. The germline gives CDR1 SGHNT, CDR2 YENEEA. V lost 2 bases, J lost 1 base, and 5 bases lay in between. The CDR3 spans 14 residues. The CDR3 sequence is CASSLPGNTGELFF. In nucleotides, the CDR3 is TGTGCCAGCAGCTTACCGGGGAACACCGGGGAGCTGTTTTTT. Complete variable domain (other parts from reference TRBV11-3 and TRBJ2-2): EAGVVQSPRYKIIEKKQPVAFWCNPISGHNTLYWYLQNLGQGPELLIRYENEEAVDDSQLPKDRFSAERLKGVDSTLKIQPAELGDSAVYLCASSLPGNTGELFFGEGSRLTVL.

V gene TRBV4-2 combines with J gene TRBJ1-5; weak D call: TRBD1 (5 bases). V gave up 0 bases and J gave up 3 bases, with 9 bases separating them. The CDR3 length is 15 residues. In germline, CDR1 is LGHNA, CDR2 YNFKEQ. CDR3 in amino acids: CASSQDGQPNQPQHF. The CDR3 DNA sequence: TGTGCCAGCAGCCAAGACGGACAACCCAATCAGCCCCAGCATTTT.

The V call is TRBV5-1, the J call TRBJ1-3; D is perhaps TRBD1 (5 bases). This CDR3 is 16 amino acids long. Germline V gives CDR1 SGHRS, CDR2 YFSETQ. Trimming stripped 4 bases from V and 0 bases from J, with 14 bases between. CDR3 bases: TGCGCCAGCAGCCTTTCCATCGACAGCTCTGGAAACACCATATATTTT. Translation: CASSLSIDSSGNTIYF.